A selection of T cell receptor beta chains follows, all from one sample in a study of radiotherapy plus CTLA-4 blockade in lung cancer. Generated by immunoSEQ multiplex PCR, the TCRdb table keeps only in-frame clones and is missing some. Among about 40,000 clones, more than 60% were seen once, and the ten largest hold around 8.9%. This specimen was peripheral blood, taken from a patient treated with radiotherapy plus ipilimumab. These receptors all stem from a human donor with non-small cell lung cancer who had stable disease on radiotherapy plus ipilimumab. The CDR3 runs from the conserved cysteine through the conserved F or W. A D gene is named only where the DNA matches it firmly. Some rows mark clone size as missing; the rest say once, few, many or name a class of expanded clone.

TRBV10-3	TRBJ1-2	-	-	TGTGCCATCAGTGAGCGGGGTGAACTTTCTAACTATGGCTACACCTTC	CAISERGELSNYGYTF
TRBV5-1	TRBJ2-2	-	-	TGCGCCAGCAGCCCTTCGACCCAGGGCGGGGAGCTGTTTTTT	CASSPSTQGGELFF
TRBV5-8	TRBJ1-6	-	-	TGTGCCAGCAGCGCGGGGGTTACAAGGGATAATTCACCCCTCCACTTT	CASSAGVTRDNSPLHF
TRBV11-3	TRBJ1-3	-	-	TGTGCCAGCAGCTTAATGGGCCACTCTGGAAACACCATATATTTT	CASSLMGHSGNTIYF
TRBV5-5	TRBJ2-7	-	few	TGTGCCAGCAGCTTGTCAGTTTACGGGAACTACGAGCAGTACTTC	CASSLSVYGNYEQYF
TRBV7-9	TRBJ2-5	-	once	TGTGCCAGCAGCCCCCAGGAGACCCAGTACTTC	CASSPQETQYF
TRBV2	TRBJ1-1	-	-	TGTGCCAGCAGGGGGGAGGGGAAGGGGACTGAAGCTTTCTTT	CASRGEGKGTEAFF
TRBV29-1	TRBJ1-2	TRBD1	-	TGCAGCGTCCTACAGCCGGGACAGGGGATCTATGGCTACACCTTC	CSVLQPGQGIYGYTF
TRBV4-1	TRBJ1-2	TRBD1	-	TGCGCCAGCAGCCATGCTGACAGGGAGGACGGCTACACCTTC	CASSHADREDGYTF
TRBV7-2	TRBJ2-7	TRBD2	-	TGTGCCAGCAACCCGGGGGGGATTGGCTACGAGCAGTACTTC	CASNPGGIGYEQYF
TRBV11-1	TRBJ2-1	-	-	TGTGCCAGCAGCAGGGGTAGCAATGAGCAGTTCTTC	CASSRGSNEQFF
TRBV28	TRBJ2-7	TRBD1	-	TGTGCCAGCCGGGGAGTCGGGACAGGAGGTTACGAGCAGTACTTC	CASRGVGTGGYEQYF
TRBV19	TRBJ2-7	TRBD2	-	TGTGCCAGTAGTATAGGACTAGCGGGAACCTACGAGCAGTACTTC	CASSIGLAGTYEQYF
TRBV19	TRBJ2-3	-	-	TGTGCCAGTAGTATAGATGTGGCAGGCCACAGCACAGATACGCAGTATTTT	CASSIDVAGHSTDTQYF
TRBV29-1	TRBJ1-2	-	-	TGCAGCGTCGCCGAAACAGGGATTGGCTACACCTTC	CSVAETGIGYTF
TRBV6-1	TRBJ1-2	TRBD1	-	TGTGCCAGCAGGGGGACAGGTAGATGGTTCTACACCTTC	CASRGTGRWFYTF
TRBV5-1	TRBJ2-1	TRBD1	few	TGCGCCAGCAGCCAGGGACAGAAGTACAATGAGCAGTTCTTC	CASSQGQKYNEQFF
TRBV18	TRBJ2-2	-	-	TGTGCCAGCTCACTACAGGTGGACACCGGGGAGCTGTTTTTT	CASSLQVDTGELFF
TRBV19	TRBJ1-1	TRBD1	few	TGTGCCAGTAGTATGCCCGGGACAGACACTGAAGCTTTCTTT	CASSMPGTDTEAFF
TRBV6-6	TRBJ1-2	-	-	TGTGCCAGCAGTTACTCAGAGGACTATGGCTACACCTTC	CASSYSEDYGYTF
TRBV28	TRBJ1-2	-	-	TGTGCCAGCAGTGTCAGTGTCGGCGGTCGTGGCTACACCTTC	CASSVSVGGRGYTF
TRBV2	TRBJ2-5	-	-	TGTGCCAGCACCACAGGGATGTCAAGGGAGACCCAGTACTTC	CASTTGMSRETQYF